This passage covers 29 T cell receptor beta chains from one sample sequenced in a study of monozygotic twins with cystic fibrosis. Some clones are missing from TCRdb's copy, which holds only in-frame ones; the method was immunoSEQ multiplex PCR. The sample has 15,000 to 20,000 clones, about 97% seen once. The sample consisted of blood. The receptors come from a woman in her 30s with cystic fibrosis.

The rearrangement joins TRBV18 to TRBJ1-4; no definite D call. Trimming took 4 bases from V and 7 from J, leaving 16 bases between them. Germline V gene lookup returns CDR1 KGHSH and CDR2 LQKENI. CDR3 size: 15 residues. The CDR3 DNA is TGTGCCAGCTCACTTTCTCAGGCGCTGGGTGAAAAACTGTTTTTT. It translates to CASSLSQALGEKLFF.

This clone appeared once. V is TRBV28 and J is TRBJ2-1; 9 bases agree with TRBD2. V was clipped by 2 bases and J by 7 bases; unmatched bases: 3. In germline, CDR1 is MDHEN, CDR2 SYDVKM. The CDR3 spans 14 residues. DNA of the CDR3: TGTGCCAGCAGTTTAGCGGGGGGGCAGAATGAGCAGTTCTTC. Translated, it gives CASSLAGGQNEQFF.

The chain links TRBV4-1 to TRBJ1-2; TRBD1 is a possible D gene (5 bases). V lost 5 bases and J 8 bases, leaving 21 bases between the germline ends. The V gene's germline CDR1 is MGHRA and CDR2 YSYEKL. This CDR3 region has 15 residues. CDR3 DNA: TGCGCCAGCAGCTCCGCAGGGAATCGGGGCTGGGGCTACACCTTC. It is translated as CASSSAGNRGWGYTF.

The chain employs TRBV27 and TRBJ1-1, with TRBD1 matching 8 bases. This CDR3 has 17 amino acids. V lost 0 bases to trimming and J lost 6 bases; unmatched junction nucleotides: 12. The germline V gene has CDR1 MNHEY and CDR2 SMNVEV (reference sequence). Written as DNA, the CDR3 is TGTGCCAGCAGTTTATCAGGACAGGGACCCTCTCGAGCTGAAGCTTTCTTT. Translation: CASSLSGQGPSRAEAFF.

The V call is TRBV5-4, the J call TRBJ1-1; tentative D call: TRBD1 (6 bases). Trimming took off 4 bases at V and 4 bases at J, with 23 bases between the two ends. The germline V gene has CDR1 SGHNT and CDR2 YYREEE (reference sequence). There are 17 residues in the CDR3. The CDR3 DNA follows: TGTGCCAGCAGCGGAAACAGGGCTCCCGGAGGGGGCACTGAAGCTTTCTTT. Its translation: CASSGNRAPGGGTEAFF.

The chain carries TRBV19 and TRBJ1-5, with 9 bases identical to TRBD1. Germline-derived CDR1 and CDR2 are LNHDA and SQIVND (reference sequence). Trimming cost V 6 bases and J 3 bases; bases outside gene matches: 9. This CDR3 comprises 16 residues. The CDR3 is CASRDSGTGFNQPQHF. The CDR3 DNA follows: TGTGCCAGTAGAGACTCCGGGACAGGGTTCAATCAGCCCCAGCATTTT.

In this sample, this clone turned up once. The rearrangement uses TRBV6-5 and TRBJ2-7; 10 nucleotides align to TRBD1. V lost 0 bases to trimming and J lost 6 bases; unmatched junction nucleotides: 5. Germline V lookup: CDR1 MNHEY, CDR2 SVGAGI. The CDR3 spans 15 residues. CDR3 amino acids: CASSYSFGQGGEQYF. The CDR3 coding sequence is TGTGCCAGCAGTTACTCCTTCGGACAGGGGGGCGAGCAGTACTTC.

The V and J genes are TRBV7-2 and TRBJ2-2; 10 bases align to TRBD2. CDR1 and CDR2 (germline): SGHTA, FQGNSA. V lost 0 bases, J lost 6 bases, and 1 base stayed unmatched. CDR3 size: 15 residues. CDR3 DNA: TGTGCCAGCAGCTTAGCCGGGACTAGCGCCGGGGAGCTGTTTTTT. Its translation is CASSLAGTSAGELFF.

V and J are TRBV6-1 and TRBJ2-6; no reliable D call. The CDR3 loop spans 15 amino acids. Germline V gene lookup returns CDR1 MNHNS and CDR2 SASEGT. The V gene lost 5 bases and the J gene lost 4 bases, with 12 bases spanning the gap. For the CDR3, the DNA is TGTGCCAGCAGTCCTTTGGTACCCGGGGCCAACGTCCTGACTTTC. Protein: CASSPLVPGANVLTF.

The chain employs TRBV6-4 and TRBJ2-2; 12 bases are shared with TRBD2. V gave up 4 bases and J gave up 9 bases; unmatched junction bases: 6. The CDR3 spans 15 residues. Germline CDR1 and CDR2: MRHNA and SNTAGT. The DNA for the CDR3 is TGTGCCAGCAGTGCGACTAGCGGGGGCCCGCGGGAGCTGTTTTTT. It encodes CASSATSGGPRELFF.

This rearrangement joins TRBV2 to TRBJ1-1, with D possibly TRBD1 on 5 matching bases. V was cut by 6 bases and J by 3 bases, with 11 bases left in between. Looked up from germline, CDR1 is SNHLY and CDR2 is FYNNEI. The CDR3 has 13 residues. CDR3 in amino acids: CASSPGTYTEAFF. CDR3 coding DNA: TGTGCCAGCAGCCCCGGGACCTACACTGAAGCTTTCTTT.

J is TRBJ2-1 and V is TRBV28; D gene unclear. V dropped 4 bases and J dropped 2 bases, with 3 bases sitting between them. This CDR3 spans 12 amino acids. Germline V gene lookup returns CDR1 MDHEN and CDR2 SYDVKM. CDR3 amino acids: CASSSTYNEQFF. In nucleotides, the CDR3 is TGTGCCAGCAGTTCCACCTACAATGAGCAGTTCTTC.

The chain carries TRBV2 and TRBJ2-3; 11 bases fit TRBD2. Germline-derived CDR1 and CDR2 are SNHLY and FYNNEI. This CDR3 spans 18 amino acids. With V trimmed by 2 bases and J by 4 bases, 11 bases remained unmatched. The CDR3 sequence: CASSESSSSGGAADTQYF. The CDR3 coding sequence is TGTGCCAGCAGTGAATCATCAAGTAGCGGGGGGGCCGCAGATACGCAGTATTTT.

V is TRBV6-1 and J is TRBJ2-3; D gene ambiguous. V lost 9 bases to trimming and J lost 2 bases, with 15 bases between them. CDR1 and CDR2 (germline): MNHNS, SASEGT. The CDR3 has 14 residues. The CDR3 nucleotides are TGTGCCAGTGGGTCCCTATTATACACAGATACGCAGTATTTT. Amino acid sequence: CASGSLLYTDTQYF.

This clone was detected once. The chain links TRBV4-1 to TRBJ1-1; D is possibly TRBD1 (5 bases). The length of the CDR3 is 17 residues. V lost 4 bases, J lost 1 base, and 19 bases lay in between. Looked up from germline, CDR1 is MGHRA and CDR2 is YSYEKL. The CDR3 DNA sequence: TGCGCCAGCAGCCCCACCCCAGGGCGTAGACAGAACACTGAAGCTTTCTTT. It yields the protein CASSPTPGRRQNTEAFF.

The V and J genes are TRBV7-2 and TRBJ2-1; TRBD1 is a possible D gene (7 bases). The germline gives CDR1 SGHTA, CDR2 FQGNSA. Trimming removed 4 bases from V and 12 bases from J, with 19 bases in between. This CDR3 contains 14 residues. Written as DNA, the CDR3 is TGTGCCAGCAGCTCATTACAGGGGCGGGGACGGCAGTTCTTC. Translated: CASSSLQGRGRQFF.

J is TRBJ2-7 and V is TRBV6-1, with TRBD2 matching over 10 bases. Per germline, CDR1 MNHNS and CDR2 SASEGT. The CDR3 spans 14 residues. The ends lost 6 bases at V and 6 bases at J; junction bases unmatched: 8. The CDR3 is CASRLEAGGTEQYF. In DNA, the CDR3 is TGTGCCAGCAGGCTAGAAGCGGGGGGGACCGAGCAGTACTTC.

The chain is built from TRBV7-2 and TRBJ1-5; D is ambiguous. This CDR3 contains 14 residues. Deletions cut 1 base from V and 3 bases from J, with 7 bases between. Germline V gene data show CDR1 as SGHTA and CDR2 as FQGNSA. CDR3 sequence: CASSLGTVNQPQHF. The CDR3 region has the DNA TGTGCCAGCAGCTTAGGAACAGTCAATCAGCCCCAGCATTTT.

The chain uses TRBV27 and TRBJ1-6, with a tentative D call TRBD1 (5 bases). Germline V CDR1 and CDR2: MNHEY, SMNVEV (reference sequence). Deletions cut 6 bases from V and 8 bases from J, with 17 bases between. The CDR3 has 15 amino acids. This chain's CDR3 is CASRRSGGTYSPLHF. The CDR3 bases are TGTGCCAGCAGGCGAAGTGGGGGGACCTATTCACCCCTCCACTTT.

Of note for this clone: One end of the junction does not line up with germline, which may come from a read error. This chain uses TRBV19 with TRBJ1-5, with a possible D match to TRBD1 (6 bases). The CDR3 spans 14 residues. From germline, CDR1 is LNHDA and CDR2 SQIVND (reference sequence). The CDR3 here is CASTPGDKGQPQHF. The CDR3 coding sequence is TGTGCGAGTACCCCGGGGGACAAGGGTCAGCCCCAGCATTTT.

The chain joins TRBV7-2 to TRBJ2-3; 8 bases match TRBD2. V shed 3 bases and J 5 bases; nucleotides not matched to a gene: 7. This CDR3 is built from 15 residues. The germline CDR1 and CDR2 sequences are SGHTA and FQGNSA. The CDR3 spells CASSFSGLERDTQYF. As DNA, the CDR3 is TGTGCCAGCAGCTTTTCGGGACTAGAAAGAGATACGCAGTATTTT.

For this clone: Sequence at one end of the junction differs from germline and may be a read error. V is TRBV29-1 and J is TRBJ1-2, with D unresolved. The CDR3 has 11 residues. Germline V gene sequence: CDR1 SQVTM, CDR2 ANQGSEA. This CDR3 reads CSVASVTSADF. CDR3 DNA sequence: TGCAGCGTTGCCTCGGTGACATCGGCGGACTTC.

This chain connects TRBV6-1 to TRBJ2-5; possibly TRBD1 for D (6 bases). CDR1 and CDR2 from the germline V gene are MNHNS and SASEGT. Trimming removed 4 bases at V and 3 bases at J, with 15 bases between. CDR3 length equals 15 residues. For the CDR3, the DNA is TGTGCCAGCAGTGTCCGGACAGACTTAAAAGAGACCCAGTACTTC. Translated, it gives CASSVRTDLKETQYF.

The chain uses TRBV18 and TRBJ2-5; a weak D match, TRBD1 (6 bases). The V gene lost 3 bases and the J gene lost 3 bases, with 14 bases spanning the gap. This CDR3 is 15 amino acids long. CDR1 and CDR2 (germline): KGHSH, LQKENI. The CDR3 is CASSPTGTPKETQYF. Here the CDR3 DNA reads TGTGCCAGCTCACCGACCGGGACACCGAAAGAGACCCAGTACTTC. Full variable domain (missing parts from reference TRBV18 and TRBJ2-5): NAGVMQNPRHLVRRRGQEARLRCSPMKGHSHVYWYRQLPEEGLKFMVYLQKENIIDESGMPKERFSAEFPKEGPSILRIQQVVRGDSAAYFCASSPTGTPKETQYFGPGTRLLVL.

This chain uses TRBV7-9 with TRBJ2-7, with 10 bases lining up with TRBD2. This CDR3 is built from 17 residues. CDR1 is SEHNR and CDR2 is FQNEAQ in the germline V gene (reference sequence). V was pared by 4 bases and J by 5 bases, with 14 bases of the junction left unmatched. The DNA for the CDR3 is TGTGCCAGCAGCTCTGTAATGGGAGCGGGGGGGCCTCACGAGCAGTACTTC. Translation gives CASSSVMGAGGPHEQYF.

This clone was seen just once. The sample has other DNA sequences that encode this CDR3 too. The V gene is TRBV6-1, the J gene TRBJ1-3; D not certain. The germline V gene encodes CDR1 MNHNS and CDR2 SASEGT. Trimming pared 3 bases from V and 0 bases from J, leaving 6 bases between. The CDR3 length is 14 residues. CDR3 bases: TGTGCCAGCAGTGACGGAGTCTCTGGAAACACCATATATTTT. This gives the protein CASSDGVSGNTIYF.

The V and J genes are TRBV2 and TRBJ2-3; D gene unclear. This CDR3 contains 12 residues. CDR1 and CDR2 (germline): SNHLY, FYNNEI. V was shortened by 10 bases and J by 7 bases, with 15 bases between the two germline ends. This chain's CDR3 is CAIRASVYTQYF. The CDR3 DNA reads TGTGCCATTCGCGCCAGCGTCTATACGCAGTATTTT.

This clone has a single count. The DNA for the CDR3 is TGCGCCAGCAGGTCCGCGGGGGGGCCAGATACGCAGTATTTT. It codes for CASRSAGGPDTQYF. This rearrangement joins TRBV5-1 to TRBJ2-3; the match to TRBD2 covers 9 bases. Unmatched junction bases numbered 5, after V lost 5 bases and J lost 4 bases. This CDR3 comprises 14 residues. Germline CDR1 and CDR2: SGHRS and YFSETQ. Filled out from reference TRBV5-1 and TRBJ2-3, the complete variable domain reads KAGVTQTPRYLIKTRGQQVTLSCSPISGHRSVSWYQQTPGQGLQFLFEYFSETQRNKGNFPGRFSGRQFSNSRSEMNVSTLELGDSALYLCASRSAGGPDTQYFGPGTRLTVL.

The chain joins TRBV7-9 to TRBJ2-3; 8 positions match TRBD2. V gave up 0 bases and J gave up 1 base; unmatched junction bases: 3. This CDR3 spans 16 amino acids. Looked up from germline, CDR1 is SEHNR and CDR2 is FQNEAQ (reference sequence). Here the CDR3 reads CASSLAGREGTDTQYF. In nucleotides, the CDR3 is TGTGCCAGCAGCTTAGCAGGGCGGGAGGGCACAGATACGCAGTATTTT.